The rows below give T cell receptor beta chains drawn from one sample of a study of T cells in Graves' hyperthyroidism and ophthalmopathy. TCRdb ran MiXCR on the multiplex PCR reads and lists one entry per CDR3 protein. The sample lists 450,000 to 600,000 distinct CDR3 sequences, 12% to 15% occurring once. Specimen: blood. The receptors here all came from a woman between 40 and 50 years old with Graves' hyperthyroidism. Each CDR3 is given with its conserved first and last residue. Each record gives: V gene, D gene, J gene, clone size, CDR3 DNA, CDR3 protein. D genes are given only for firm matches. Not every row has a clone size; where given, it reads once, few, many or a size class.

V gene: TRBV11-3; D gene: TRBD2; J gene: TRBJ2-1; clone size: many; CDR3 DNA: TGTGCCAGCAGCTTAACTAGCGGGGTCTACAATGAGCAGTTCTTC; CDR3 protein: CASSLTSGVYNEQFF
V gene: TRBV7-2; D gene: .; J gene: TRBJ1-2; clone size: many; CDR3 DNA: TGTGCCAGCAGCTTAGCATATGGACCTCGGAAGGAGGGCTACACCTTC; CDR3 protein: CASSLAYGPRKEGYTF
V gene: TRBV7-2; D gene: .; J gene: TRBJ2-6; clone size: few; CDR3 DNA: TGTGCCGGGGGGGACATAGGATCTGGGGCCAACGTCCTGACTTTC; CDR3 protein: CAGGDIGSGANVLTF
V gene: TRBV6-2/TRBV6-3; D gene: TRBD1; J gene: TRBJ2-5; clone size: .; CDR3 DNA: TGTGCCAGCAGTGATGGACAGGTCCAAGAGACCCAGTACTTC; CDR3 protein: CASSDGQVQETQYF
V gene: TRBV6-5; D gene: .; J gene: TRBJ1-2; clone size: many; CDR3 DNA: TGTGCCAGCAGTTACTCGTGGCAGGACTATGGCTACACCTTC; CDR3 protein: CASSYSWQDYGYTF
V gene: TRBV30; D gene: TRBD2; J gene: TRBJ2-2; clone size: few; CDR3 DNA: TGTGCCTGGAAATTCTTGGGGACTAGCGGGATCAACACCGGGGAGCTGTTTTTT; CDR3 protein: CAWKFLGTSGINTGELFF
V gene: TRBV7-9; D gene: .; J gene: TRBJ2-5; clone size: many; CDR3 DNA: TGTGCCAGCAGCTTACTCTCCGGCATGCGTCGGGAGACCCAGTACTTC; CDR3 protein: CASSLLSGMRRETQYF
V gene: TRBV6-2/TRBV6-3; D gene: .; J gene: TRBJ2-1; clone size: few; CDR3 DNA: TGTGCCAGCAGTTACCACGCATACCGGACCCCCGAATCGTACAATGAGCAGTTCTTC; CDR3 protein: CASSYHAYRTPESYNEQFF
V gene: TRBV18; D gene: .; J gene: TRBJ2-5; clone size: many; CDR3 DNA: TGTGCCAGCTCACCAGGGGCCCGAGCGGAGACCCAGTACTTC; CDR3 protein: CASSPGARAETQYF
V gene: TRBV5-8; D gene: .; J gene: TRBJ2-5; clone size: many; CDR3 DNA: TGTGCCAGCAACCCGGACCCAAGGGAGACCCAGTACTTC; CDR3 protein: CASNPDPRETQYF
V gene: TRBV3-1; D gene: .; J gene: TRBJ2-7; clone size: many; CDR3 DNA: TGTGCCAGCAGCCCCCCCGGAGCGGGCGCCACCTACGAGCAGTACTTC; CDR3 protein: CASSPPGAGATYEQYF
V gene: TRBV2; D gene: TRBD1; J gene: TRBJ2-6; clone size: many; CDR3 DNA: TGTGCCAGCAGGGGACAGGAAGGAACTTCTGGGGCCAACGTCCTGACTTTC; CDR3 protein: CASRGQEGTSGANVLTF
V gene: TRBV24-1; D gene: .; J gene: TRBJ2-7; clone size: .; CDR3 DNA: TGTGCCACCAGCCCCCAGGGGCCCTACGAGCAGTACTTC; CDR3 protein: CATSPQGPYEQYF
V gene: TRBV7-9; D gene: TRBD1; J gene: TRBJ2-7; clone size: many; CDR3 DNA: TGTGCCAGCAGCTCTGGACCGGGACAGGGCGAGCAGTACTTC; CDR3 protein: CASSSGPGQGEQYF
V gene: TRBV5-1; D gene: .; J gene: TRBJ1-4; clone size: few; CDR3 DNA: TGCGCCAGCAGCCCGGACGGAAGGGTTAGGGAAAAACTGTTTTTT; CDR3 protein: CASSPDGRVREKLFF
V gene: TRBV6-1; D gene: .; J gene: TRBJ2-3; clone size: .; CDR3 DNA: TGTGCCAGCAGCCCCGGGACGGGGGTTTTTTCAGATACGCAGTATTTT; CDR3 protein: CASSPGTGVFSDTQYF
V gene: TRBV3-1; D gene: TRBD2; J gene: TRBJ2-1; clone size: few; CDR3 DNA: TGTGCCAGCAGCCGCCTATCGACTAGCAGCTCCTACAATGAGCAGTTCTTC; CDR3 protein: CASSRLSTSSSYNEQFF
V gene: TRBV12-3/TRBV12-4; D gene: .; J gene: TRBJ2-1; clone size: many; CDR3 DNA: TGTGCCAGCAGTTTGGGTATCCTCTACAATGAGCAGTTCTTC; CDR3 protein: CASSLGILYNEQFF
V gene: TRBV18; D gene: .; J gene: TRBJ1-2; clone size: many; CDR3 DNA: TGTGCCAGCTCACCGGAAACAGACTATGGCTACACCTTC; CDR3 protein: CASSPETDYGYTF
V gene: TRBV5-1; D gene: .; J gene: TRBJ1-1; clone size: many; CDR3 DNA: TGCGCCAGCAGCTTATCTGACAGCGGTGAAGCTTTCTTT; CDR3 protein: CASSLSDSGEAFF
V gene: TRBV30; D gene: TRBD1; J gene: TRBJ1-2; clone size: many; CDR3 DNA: TGTGCCTGGAAATACCGGGACAGGCTTAACTATGGCTACACCTTC; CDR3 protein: CAWKYRDRLNYGYTF
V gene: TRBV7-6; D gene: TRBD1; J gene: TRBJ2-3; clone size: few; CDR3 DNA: TGTGCCAGCAGCTTGGGACAGGGGGCAATGGCAGATACGCAGTATTTT; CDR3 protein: CASSLGQGAMADTQYF
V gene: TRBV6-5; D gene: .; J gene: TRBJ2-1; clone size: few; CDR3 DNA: TGTGCCAGCAGTTACCCCTACAATGAGCAGTTCTTC; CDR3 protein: CASSYPYNEQFF
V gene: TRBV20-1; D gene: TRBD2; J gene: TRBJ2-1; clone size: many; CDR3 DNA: TGCAGTGCTGGACGGGGGGGTATAGCGGGAGCCTACAATGAGCAGTTCTTC; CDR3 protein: CSAGRGGIAGAYNEQFF
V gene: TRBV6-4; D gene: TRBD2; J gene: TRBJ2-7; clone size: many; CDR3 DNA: TGTGCCAGCAGTGACTCGAGCTCTAGCGGGAGCTCCTACGAGCAGTACTTC; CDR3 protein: CASSDSSSSGSSYEQYF
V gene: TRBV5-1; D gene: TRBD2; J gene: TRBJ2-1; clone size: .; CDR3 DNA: TGCGCCAGCAGCTTGACTAGCGGGAGGGCAAGCTCCTACAATGAGCAGTTCTTC; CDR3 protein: CASSLTSGRASSYNEQFF
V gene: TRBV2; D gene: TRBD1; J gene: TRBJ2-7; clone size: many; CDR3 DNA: TGTGCCAGCAGTATCATCGACAGGGTATCTGACGAGCAGTACTTC; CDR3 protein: CASSIIDRVSDEQYF
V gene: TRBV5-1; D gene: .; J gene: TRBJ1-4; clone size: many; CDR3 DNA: TGCGCCAGTAGGACACGGATGTCAACTAATGAAAAACTGTTTTTT; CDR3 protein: CASRTRMSTNEKLFF
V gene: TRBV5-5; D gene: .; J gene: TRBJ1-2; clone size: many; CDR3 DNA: TGTGCCAGCAGTTTCGACCCCTTCTATGGCTACACCTTC; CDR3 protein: CASSFDPFYGYTF
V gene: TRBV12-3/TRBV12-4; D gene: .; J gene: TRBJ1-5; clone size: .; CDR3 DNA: TGTGCCAGCCACCCCGGACACAATCAGCCCCAGCATTTT; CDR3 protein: CASHPGHNQPQHF
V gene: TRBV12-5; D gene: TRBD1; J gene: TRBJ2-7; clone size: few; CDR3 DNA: TGTGCTAGTGGATCCCGACAGGGTGGCGGCGAGCAGTACTTC; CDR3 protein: CASGSRQGGGEQYF
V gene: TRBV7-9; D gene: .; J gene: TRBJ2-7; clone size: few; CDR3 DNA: TGTGCCAGCAGCTTCGAACGGGCGGACGAGCAGTACTTC; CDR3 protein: CASSFERADEQYF
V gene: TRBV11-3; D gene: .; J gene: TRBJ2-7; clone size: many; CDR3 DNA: TGTGCCAGCAGCTTAGATCCACTTGACAACTACGAGCAGTACTTC; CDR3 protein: CASSLDPLDNYEQYF
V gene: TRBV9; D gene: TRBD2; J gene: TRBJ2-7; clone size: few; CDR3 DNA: TGTGCCAGCAGCGTAGCCCTAGCGGGTATCCACGAGCAGTACTTC; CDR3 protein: CASSVALAGIHEQYF
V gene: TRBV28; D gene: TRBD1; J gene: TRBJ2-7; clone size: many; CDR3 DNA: TGTGCCAGCAGTTCGGGACAGGGCCCCGAGCAGTACTTC; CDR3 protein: CASSSGQGPEQYF
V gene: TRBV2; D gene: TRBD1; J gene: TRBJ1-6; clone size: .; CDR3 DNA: TGTGCCAGCAGTGAATCTCCGGGACAGTGGAGCTCCTATAGTTCACCCCTCCACTTT; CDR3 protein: CASSESPGQWSSYSSPLHF
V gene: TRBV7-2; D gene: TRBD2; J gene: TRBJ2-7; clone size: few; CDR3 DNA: TGTGCCAGCAGCTCCGTGACTAGCGGACACTACGAGCAGTACTTC; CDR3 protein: CASSSVTSGHYEQYF
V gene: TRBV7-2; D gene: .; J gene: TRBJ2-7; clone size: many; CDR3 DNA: TGTGCCAGCAGCTTAGCACGACAGATAGTCTACGAGCAGTACTTC; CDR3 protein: CASSLARQIVYEQYF
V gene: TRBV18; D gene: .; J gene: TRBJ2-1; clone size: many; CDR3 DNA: TGTGCCAGCTCACCACCGGGCGGGACAGATTATAATGAGCAGTTCTTC; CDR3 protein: CASSPPGGTDYNEQFF
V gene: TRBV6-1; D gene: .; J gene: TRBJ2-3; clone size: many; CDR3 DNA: TGTGCCAGCAGAACGACTAGTTTGGATACGCAGTATTTT; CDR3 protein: CASRTTSLDTQYF
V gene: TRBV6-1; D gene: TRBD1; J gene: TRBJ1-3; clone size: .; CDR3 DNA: TGTGCCAGCACAGGCACCACAGGGGTGAGGGGAAACACCATATATTTT; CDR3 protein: CASTGTTGVRGNTIYF